Listed here are 28 T cell receptor beta chains from one sample, sequenced in a study of shared clonotypes between healthy human individuals. Profiled with immunoSEQ multiplex PCR; TCRdb holds only in-frame clones, not every one. This table has hundreds of thousands of clones, around 95% appearing once. Positively selected for CCR7, the CD45RO-negative cells used as naive CD8 cells excluded terminally differentiated effector memory CD45RA+ cells. The sample was naive CD8+ T cells sorted from blood. The receptors were sampled from a woman aged 25 to 39 in good health.

The rearrangement uses TRBV9 and TRBJ2-5, with D possibly called TRBD1 or TRBD2 (5 bases each). Trimming cost V 0 bases and J 4 bases, with 10 bases left between them. This CDR3 contains 14 residues. Germline CDR1 reads SGDLS; CDR2 reads YYNGEE. The chain's CDR3 is CASSVGGVGETQYF. As DNA, the CDR3 is TGTGCCAGCAGCGTAGGAGGGGTGGGAGAGACCCAGTACTTC.

V is TRBV7-9 and J is TRBJ1-5; D may be TRBD1 (6 bases). The CDR3 is 15 amino acids. Trimming removed 2 bases at V and 2 bases at J, with 10 bases between. Germline V gene data show CDR1 as SEHNR and CDR2 as FQNEAQ (reference sequence). CDR3 loop: CASSLQGGGNQPQHF. The DNA for the CDR3 is TGTGCCAGCAGCTTACAAGGGGGAGGCAATCAGCCCCAGCATTTT. Drawing the rest from reference TRBV7-9 and TRBJ1-5, the complete variable domain is DTGVSQNPRHKITKRGQNVTFRCDPISEHNRLYWYRQTLGQGPEFLTYFQNEAQLEKSRLLSDRFSAERPKGSFSTLEIQRTEQGDSAMYLCASSLQGGGNQPQHFGDGTRLSIL.

V gene TRBV5-4 combines with J gene TRBJ2-3; D is ambiguous. CDR1 and CDR2 (germline): SGHNT, YYREEE (reference sequence). V was clipped by 0 bases and J by 2 bases, with 7 bases between them. This CDR3 has 14 residues. The CDR3 DNA is TGTGCCAGCAGCTTGGGGAGACCCACAGATACGCAGTATTTT. Translating it yields CASSLGRPTDTQYF.

The rearrangement joins TRBV27 to TRBJ2-7, with TRBD1 as a possible D gene (5 bases). With 2 bases removed from V and 4 bases from J, the gap between germline ends came to 12 bases. CDR3 size: 14 residues. Germline V gene data show CDR1 as MNHEY and CDR2 as SMNVEV (reference sequence). The chain's CDR3 is CASSLVWGAYEQYF. CDR3 bases: TGTGCCAGCAGTTTAGTTTGGGGCGCGTACGAGCAGTACTTC.

This clone was picked up one time. V and J are TRBV28 and TRBJ2-5; 11 bases match TRBD2. Gene TRBJ2-7 matches the end of the DNA better, so the J call may be wrong. The CDR3 spans 14 residues. CDR1 MDHEN and CDR2 SYDVKM come from the germline V gene. The CDR3 DNA follows: TGTGCCAGCAGCCTGACTAGCGGGGTCTACGAGCAGTACTTC. It specifies CASSLTSGVYEQYF.

The rearrangement joins TRBV5-6 to TRBJ2-1; TRBD2 matches 10 bases. The CDR3 runs 18 residues. The J segment lost 4 bases and the V segment lost 3 bases, leaving 13 bases of the junction unmatched. Per germline, CDR1 SGHDT and CDR2 YYEEEE. CDR3 residues: CASSSPRQLAGPYNEQFF. The CDR3 region has the DNA TGTGCCAGCAGCTCACCCCGGCAACTAGCGGGACCATACAATGAGCAGTTCTTC.

V and J are TRBV2 and TRBJ2-7, with D tentatively TRBD1 (6 bases). The CDR3 has 13 amino acids. Trimming stripped 8 bases from V and 4 bases from J, with 15 bases between. Germline V CDR1 and CDR2: SNHLY, FYNNEI. The CDR3 DNA is TGTGCCAGCGAGACCGGACAGCAATACGAGCAGTACTTC. Amino acid sequence: CASETGQQYEQYF.

J is TRBJ1-2 and V is TRBV15; 10 positions match TRBD1. The CDR3 runs 16 residues. Germline-derived CDR1 and CDR2 are LNHNV and YYDKDF (reference sequence). J lost 6 bases, V lost 0 bases, and 7 bases had no gene match. CDR3 DNA sequence: TGTGCCACCAGCAGAGAGACCCGACAGGGGGCGGATGGCTACACCTTC. It specifies CATSRETRQGADGYTF.

The rearrangement joins TRBV13 to TRBJ2-3, with D possibly matching TRBD1 (6 bases). From germline, CDR1 is PRHDT and CDR2 FYEKMQ (reference sequence). Deletions cut 5 bases from V and 3 bases from J, with 9 bases between. The CDR3 is 13 amino acids. The CDR3 reads CASSHDRTDTQYF. The CDR3 nucleotides are TGTGCCAGCAGCCATGACAGGACAGATACGCAGTATTTT.

The chain combines TRBV4-2 with TRBJ2-2, with 7 bases fitting TRBD2. Losses at the gene ends were 0 bases for V and 4 bases for J; bases not matched to a gene: 8. Germline V gene sequence: CDR1 LGHNA, CDR2 YNFKEQ. CDR3 size: 17 residues. For the CDR3, the DNA is TGTGCCAGCAGCCAAGAGGGCGCGGGGGACTTCACCGGGGAGCTGTTTTTT. This encodes CASSQEGAGDFTGELFF.

The rearrangement uses TRBV27 and TRBJ1-6; D gene ambiguous. Trimming stripped 5 bases from V and 6 bases from J, with 17 bases between. The CDR3 is 16 residues long. Germline V gene data show CDR1 as MNHEY and CDR2 as SMNVEV (reference sequence). CDR3 in DNA: TGTGCCAGCAGTGCGCGGAGGCAAAGTCCTAATTCACCCCTCCACTTT. Translated: CASSARRQSPNSPLHF.

The chain carries TRBV15 and TRBJ2-7; D remains ambiguous. CDR3 length equals 15 residues. The germline V gene encodes CDR1 LNHNV and CDR2 YYDKDF (reference sequence). V was trimmed by 0 bases and J by 4 bases, leaving 13 bases between them. The CDR3 sequence: CATSRDRALAYEQYF. The DNA of the CDR3 is TGTGCCACCAGCAGAGATCGGGCCTTGGCATACGAGCAGTACTTC.

J is TRBJ1-4 and V is TRBV15, with D maybe TRBD1 (6 bases). V was clipped by 5 bases and J by 3 bases, with 16 bases between them. In germline, CDR1 is LNHNV, CDR2 YYDKDF (reference sequence). The CDR3 covers 16 residues. The CDR3 bases are TGTGCCACCAGCCCCCGAACAGGGAGTGCTAATGAAAAACTGTTTTTT. Translation: CATSPRTGSANEKLFF.

This chain's CDR3 is CASSVERDNEKLFF. The CDR3 DNA sequence: TGTGCCAGCAGCGTAGAGAGGGACAATGAAAAACTGTTTTTT. The chain uses TRBV9 and TRBJ1-4, with TRBD1 as a possible D gene (5 bases). This CDR3 is built from 14 residues. V was trimmed by 0 bases and J by 5 bases, leaving 8 bases between them. Germline loops: CDR1 SGDLS, CDR2 YYNGEE.

This chain connects TRBV27 to TRBJ1-1, with unresolved D. This CDR3 region has 16 residues. Germline values: CDR1 MNHEY, CDR2 SMNVEV (reference sequence). V lost 2 bases and J lost 0, with 13 bases in between. CDR3 sequence: CASSLGPLLMNTEAFF. The CDR3 DNA reads as TGTGCCAGCAGTTTAGGGCCACTGCTAATGAACACTGAAGCTTTCTTT.

The V and J genes are TRBV13 and TRBJ2-7, with 7 nucleotides matching TRBD2. V gave up 5 bases and J gave up 7 bases; unmatched junction bases: 14. The CDR3 extends over 15 amino acids. Per the germline V gene, CDR1 is PRHDT and CDR2 is FYEKMQ (reference sequence). In DNA form, the CDR3 reads TGTGCCAGCAGCCCGCTGACTAGCAAGGTGGGGGAGCAGTACTTC. Its translation: CASSPLTSKVGEQYF.

This chain joins TRBV25-1 and TRBJ1-5, with 8 bases matching TRBD1. Germline trimming cut 3 bases from V and 5 bases from J; bases unmatched to any gene: 6. The CDR3 extends over 15 amino acids. Germline CDR1 reads MGHDK; CDR2 reads SYGVNS. The CDR3 region is CASSDTGQGDQPQHF. CDR3 in DNA: TGTGCCAGCAGTGATACCGGACAGGGTGATCAGCCCCAGCATTTT.

V is TRBV6-5 and J is TRBJ1-1; possibly TRBD1 for D (6 bases). The V end lost 9 bases, the J end lost 5 bases, and 16 bases lay between the germline ends. CDR3 length: 13 residues. Germline lookup yields CDR1 MNHEY and CDR2 SVGAGI. CDR3: CASKSPGTTEAFF. CDR3 DNA: TGTGCCAGTAAATCTCCCGGGACAACTGAAGCTTTCTTT.

The chain carries TRBV27 and TRBJ2-3; D perhaps matches TRBD2 (5 bases). Germline CDR1 and CDR2: MNHEY and SMNVEV (reference sequence). This CDR3 comprises 14 residues. V was shortened by 2 bases and J by 2 bases, with 8 bases between the two germline ends. CDR3 amino acids: CASSLDDYTDTQYF. The DNA for the CDR3 is TGTGCCAGCAGTTTAGACGACTACACAGATACGCAGTATTTT.

The chain uses TRBV4-2 and TRBJ2-7, with D uncertain. This CDR3 has 14 amino acids. Germline-derived CDR1 and CDR2 are LGHNA and YNFKEQ. Trimming stripped 1 base from V and 2 bases from J, with 9 bases between. The CDR3 DNA follows: TGTGCCAGCAGCCAAGGTCGCAGCACCTACGAGCAGTACTTC. It is translated as CASSQGRSTYEQYF.

The chain joins TRBV28 to TRBJ2-1, with D unclear. The germline gives CDR1 MDHEN, CDR2 SYDVKM. V dropped 6 bases and J dropped 4 bases, with 19 bases sitting between them. CDR3 length: 16 amino acids. This CDR3 is CASSHLAYNPYNEQFF. The CDR3 DNA sequence: TGTGCCAGCAGCCATCTCGCATACAACCCGTACAATGAGCAGTTCTTC.

This clone was picked up a small number of times. V is TRBV6-1 and J is TRBJ1-5, with unresolved D. Germline values: CDR1 MNHNS, CDR2 SASEGT. The CDR3 spans 13 residues. V lost 7 bases to trimming and J lost 0 bases, with 7 bases between them. This CDR3 reads CASKDYSNQPQHF. In nucleotides, the CDR3 is TGTGCCAGCAAGGACTATAGCAATCAGCCCCAGCATTTT.

The chain recombines TRBV2 with TRBJ2-2, with D unresolved. Germline lookup yields CDR1 SNHLY and CDR2 FYNNEI. CDR3 length: 14 residues. Trimming left V 4 bases short and J 0 bases short, with 6 bases between. CDR3 in amino acids: CASSVQTNTGELFF. The CDR3 nucleotides are TGTGCCAGCAGTGTGCAGACGAACACCGGGGAGCTGTTTTTT.

This rearrangement joins TRBV27 to TRBJ1-2, with a possible D match to TRBD1 (5 bases). The ends were cut back, 5 bases at V and 3 bases at J, with 16 bases in the middle. The CDR3 is 15 amino acids. Germline V lookup: CDR1 MNHEY, CDR2 SMNVEV (reference sequence). For the CDR3, the DNA is TGTGCCAGCAGTCCCTCAGGGTTGGCGGACTATGGCTACACCTTC. It yields the protein CASSPSGLADYGYTF.

The V gene is TRBV19, the J gene TRBJ2-7; a possible D gene is TRBD2 (6 bases). The V and J ends lost 9 bases and 3 bases respectively, with 18 bases between them. CDR1 LNHDA and CDR2 SQIVND come from the germline V gene (reference sequence). This CDR3 is built from 14 residues. CDR3 residues: CASAPGTGDYEQYF. DNA for the CDR3: TGTGCCAGCGCTCCCGGGACTGGAGACTACGAGCAGTACTTC.

The rearrangement uses TRBV11-2 and TRBJ2-1, with 9 bases that match TRBD2. J gave up 3 bases and V 5 bases, and 8 bases lay outside the gene matches. Germline loops: CDR1 SGHAT, CDR2 FQNNGV. CDR3 length: 16 amino acids. The CDR3 nucleotides are TGTGCCAGCAGCCCCCTGAGCGGGAGGCACTACAATGAGCAGTTCTTC. Amino acids: CASSPLSGRHYNEQFF.

As regards this clone: The sample has other DNA sequences that encode this CDR3 too. The rearrangement joins TRBV7-3 to TRBJ2-7; TRBD2 aligns across 9 bases. The CDR3 sequence is 14 residues long. The germline V gene has CDR1 SGHTA and CDR2 FQGTGA. V trimming: 2 bases; J trimming: 3 bases; junction bases outside the gene matches: 2. The CDR3 nucleotides are TGTGCCAGCAGCTTAGCGGGAGGGAACTACGAGCAGTACTTC. Residues: CASSLAGGNYEQYF.

This clone was detected only once. This chain links TRBV4-1 with TRBJ2-1; tentative D call: TRBD2 (5 bases). Germline CDR1 is MGHRA and CDR2 is YSYEKL. The CDR3 is 18 amino acids. Trimming stripped 4 bases from V and 0 bases from J, with 19 bases between. The DNA of the CDR3 is TGCGCCAGCAGCCCCCAAGGCGGAGGACTTAGCTCCTACAATGAGCAGTTCTTC. Its protein product is CASSPQGGGLSSYNEQFF.